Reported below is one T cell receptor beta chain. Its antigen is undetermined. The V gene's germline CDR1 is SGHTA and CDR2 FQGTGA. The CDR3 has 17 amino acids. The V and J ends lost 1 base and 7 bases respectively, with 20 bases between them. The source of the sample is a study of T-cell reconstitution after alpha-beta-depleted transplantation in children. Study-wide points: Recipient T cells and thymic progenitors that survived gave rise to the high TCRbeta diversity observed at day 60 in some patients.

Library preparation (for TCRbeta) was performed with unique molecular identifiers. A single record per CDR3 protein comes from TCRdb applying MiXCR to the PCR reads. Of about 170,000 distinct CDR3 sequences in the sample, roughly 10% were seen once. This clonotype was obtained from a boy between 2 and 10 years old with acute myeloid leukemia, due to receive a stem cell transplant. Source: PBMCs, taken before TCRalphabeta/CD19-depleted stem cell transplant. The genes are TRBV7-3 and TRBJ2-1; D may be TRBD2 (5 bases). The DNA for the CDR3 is TGTGCCAGCAGCTTAAGTGGCCCGTTAGCGATGGAGAATGAGCAGTTCTTC. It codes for CASSLSGPLAMENEQFF.